This T cell receptor beta chain was identified in a study of cytomegalovirus exposure and HLA in healthy donors. The wider study: In an earlier analysis, some 110 million unique TCR beta sequences were found from 200 million or so T cells.

The PCR made use of 60 Vbeta and 13 Jbeta primers. Measured with immunoSEQ multiplex PCR; TCRdb has only the in-frame clones, and not every one. The sample has under 150,000 clones, roughly 80% seen once. Study results and limitations: Researchers reported in a later analysis that a missense DCLRE1C variant was tied to TCR beta V- and J-gene trimming. A later analysis reportedly found fewer N-insertions in an Asian-associated ancestry cluster than the roughly 670-donor mean. Later, an analysis showed that TCR beta chains associated with HLA were more clonally expanded than others that were equally common.

The trim removed 2 bases at V and 3 bases at J, leaving 4 bases unmatched. The germline V gene encodes CDR1 MNHEY and CDR2 SMNVEV (reference sequence). The CDR3 length is 15 residues. As to this clone: Its antigen is unidentified.

This clonotype was obtained from a male donor in good health and CMV-seronegative. Sequencing was carried out using PBMCs. V usage is TRBV27 and J usage is TRBJ2-3; TRBD1 matches at 8 bases. Here the CDR3 reads CASSLSRGPTDTQYF. In DNA form, the CDR3 reads TGTGCCAGCAGTTTAAGCAGGGGGCCGACAGATACGCAGTATTTT.